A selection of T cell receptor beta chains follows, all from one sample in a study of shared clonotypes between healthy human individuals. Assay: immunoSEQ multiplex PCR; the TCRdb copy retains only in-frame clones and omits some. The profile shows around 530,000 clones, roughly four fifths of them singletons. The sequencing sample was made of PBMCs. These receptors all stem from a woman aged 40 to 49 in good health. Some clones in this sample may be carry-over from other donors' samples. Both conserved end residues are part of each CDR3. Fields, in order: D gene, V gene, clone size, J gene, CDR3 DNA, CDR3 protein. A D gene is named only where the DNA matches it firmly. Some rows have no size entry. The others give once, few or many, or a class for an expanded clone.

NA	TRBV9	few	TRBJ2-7	TGTGCCAGCAGCGTAAAACCAGGGACGCTGTACGAGCAGTACTTC	CASSVKPGTLYEQYF
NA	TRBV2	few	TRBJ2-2	TGTGCCAGCACCTCTGGGGCGGGAACCGGGGAGCTGTTTTTT	CASTSGAGTGELFF
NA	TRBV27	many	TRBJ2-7	TGTGCCAGCAGTCCACGACAGGACTACGAGCAGTACTTC	CASSPRQDYEQYF
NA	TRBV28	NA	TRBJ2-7	TGTGCCAGCACCACCGGCGGGGCCTACGAGCAGTACTTC	CASTTGGAYEQYF
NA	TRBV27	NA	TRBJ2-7	TGTGCCAGCAGTGGGGGCAGGGGGAGGGGAAACGAGCAGTACTTC	CASSGGRGRGNEQYF
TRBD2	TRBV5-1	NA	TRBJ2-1	TGCGCCAGCAGCTTTAAAGCTAGCGGGAGTGGCGAGCAGTTCTTC	CASSFKASGSGEQFF
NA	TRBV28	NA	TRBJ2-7	TGTGCCAGCTACCGGGCAGGGGTAGGCTCCGAGCAGTACTTC	CASYRAGVGSEQYF
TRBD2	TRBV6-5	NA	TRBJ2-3	TGTGCCAGCAGTTACTCGGGACTAGTGTATTTT	CASSYSGLVYF
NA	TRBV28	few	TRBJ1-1	TGTGCCAGCACCCCCCGTTACCCGCGAGCTTTCTTT	CASTPRYPRAFF
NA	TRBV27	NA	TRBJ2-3	TGTGCCAGCAGTCCGCCGACCGCAAATACGCAGTATTTT	CASSPPTANTQYF
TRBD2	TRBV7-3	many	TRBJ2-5	TGTGCCAGCAGCACAGGGACTAGCGGATCAGAGACCCAGTACTTC	CASSTGTSGSETQYF